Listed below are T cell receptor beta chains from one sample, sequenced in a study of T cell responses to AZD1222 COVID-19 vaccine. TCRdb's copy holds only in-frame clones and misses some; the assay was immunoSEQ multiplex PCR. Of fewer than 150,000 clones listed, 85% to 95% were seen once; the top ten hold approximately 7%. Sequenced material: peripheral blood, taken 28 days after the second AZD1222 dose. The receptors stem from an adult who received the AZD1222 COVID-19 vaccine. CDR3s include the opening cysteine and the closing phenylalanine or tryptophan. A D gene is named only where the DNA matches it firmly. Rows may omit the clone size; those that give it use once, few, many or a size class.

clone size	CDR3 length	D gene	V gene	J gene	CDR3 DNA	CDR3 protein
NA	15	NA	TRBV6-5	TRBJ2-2	TGTGCCAGCAGTTACACCGGGGTCCACACCGGGGAGCTGTTTTTT	CASSYTGVHTGELFF
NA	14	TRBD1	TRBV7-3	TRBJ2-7	TGTGCCAGCAGCACTGGACAGGGGGCCAACGAGCAGTACTTC	CASSTGQGANEQYF
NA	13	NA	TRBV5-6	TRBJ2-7	TGTGCCAGCAGCACCCGATCCCTCTACGAGCAGTACTTC	CASSTRSLYEQYF
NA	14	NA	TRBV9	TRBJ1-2	TGTGCCAGCAGCGCTACAGGGCCCAACTATGGCTACACCTTC	CASSATGPNYGYTF
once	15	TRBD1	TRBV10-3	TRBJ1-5	TGTGCCATCAGTGGGGGACAGGAAAGGAGCCAGCCCCAGCATTTT	CAISGGQERSQPQHF
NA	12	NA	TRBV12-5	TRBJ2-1	TGTGCTAGTGGACCCGCTTTTAATGAGCAGTTCTTC	CASGPAFNEQFF
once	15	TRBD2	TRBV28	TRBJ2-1	TGTGCCAGCAGTTTATGGAGCGGGGGTTACAATGAGCAGTTCTTC	CASSLWSGGYNEQFF
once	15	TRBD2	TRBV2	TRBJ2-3	TGTGCCAGCAGTGTGACTAGCGGGGGATTCGATACGCAGTATTTT	CASSVTSGGFDTQYF
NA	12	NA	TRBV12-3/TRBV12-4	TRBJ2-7	TGTGCCAGCAGTTTCGGTGACGGAGAGCAGTACTTC	CASSFGDGEQYF
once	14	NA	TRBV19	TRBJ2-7	TGTGCCAGTAGTATTTTTGGGCAGTCCTACGAGCAGTACTTC	CASSIFGQSYEQYF
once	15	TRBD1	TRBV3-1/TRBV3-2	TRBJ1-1	TGTGCCAGCAGCGGACGCGAAACAGGGGGCACTGAAGCTTTCTTT	CASSGRETGGTEAFF
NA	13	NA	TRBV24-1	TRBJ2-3	TGTGCCACCAAAGGAAAGTTGGTGGATACGCAGTATTTT	CATKGKLVDTQYF
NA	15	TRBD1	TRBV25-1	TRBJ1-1	TGTGCCAGCAGTGAATACAGGGGGCCCTCGACTGAAGCTTTCTTT	CASSEYRGPSTEAFF
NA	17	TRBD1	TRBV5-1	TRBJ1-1	TGCGCCAGCAGTGTGTACGTAGGGACAGGGGGGAACACTGAAGCTTTCTTT	CASSVYVGTGGNTEAFF
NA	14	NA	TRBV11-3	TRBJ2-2	TGTGCCAGCAGCTTAGCGGGGATCACCGGGGAGCTGTTTTTT	CASSLAGITGELFF
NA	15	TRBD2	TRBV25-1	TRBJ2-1	TGTGCCAGCAGTGAAGGAGCGGGGGCGCCCGATGAGCAGTTCTTC	CASSEGAGAPDEQFF
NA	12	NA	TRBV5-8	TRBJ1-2	TGTGCCAGCAGCTGGGGGAAGGGTAGGAACACCTTC	CASSWGKGRNTF
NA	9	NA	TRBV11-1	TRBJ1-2	TGTGCCAGAAAGGACCTCTACACCTTC	CARKDLYTF
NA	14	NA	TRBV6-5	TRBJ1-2	TGTGCCAGCAGTTACTCGCTGGCTCGATATGGCTACACCTTC	CASSYSLARYGYTF
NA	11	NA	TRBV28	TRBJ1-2	TGTGCGACTAGGGATTTGGGGGGCTACACCTTC	CATRDLGGYTF
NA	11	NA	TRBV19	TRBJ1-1	TGTGCCAGTAGTAGGGGACACGAAGCTTTCTTT	CASSRGHEAFF
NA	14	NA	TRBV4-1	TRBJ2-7	TGCGCCAGCAGCCGAGAGGCGGGCAACTACGAGCAGTACTTC	CASSREAGNYEQYF
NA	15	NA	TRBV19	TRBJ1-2	TGTGCCAGTTCAGAACCAGATGATGAAGCGTATGGCTACACCTTC	CASSEPDDEAYGYTF
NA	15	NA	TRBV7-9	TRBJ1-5	TGTGCCAGCAGCTCCGGCGGACGGATCAATCAGCCCCAGCATTTT	CASSSGGRINQPQHF
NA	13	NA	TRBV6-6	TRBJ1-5	TGTGCCAGCAGTTACATGACAGGACAGCCCCAGCATTTT	CASSYMTGQPQHF
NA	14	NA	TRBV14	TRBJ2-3	TGTGCCAGCAGCCAAGTGGGGTTGTCAGATACGCAGTATTTT	CASSQVGLSDTQYF
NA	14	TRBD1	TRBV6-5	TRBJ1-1	TGTGCCAGCAGTCGACAGGGGGTAGAGACTGAAGCTTTCTTT	CASSRQGVETEAFF
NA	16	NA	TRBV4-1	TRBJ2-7	TGCGCCAGCAGCCAAGGAGCACACGATCTATCCTACGAGCAGTACTTC	CASSQGAHDLSYEQYF
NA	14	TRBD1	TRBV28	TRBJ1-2	TGTGCCAGTACACCGGGACAGGGGGATGCTGGCTACACCTTC	CASTPGQGDAGYTF
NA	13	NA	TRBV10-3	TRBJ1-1	TGTGCCATCGGAGAAAGGGGGGACACTGAAGCTTTCTTT	CAIGERGDTEAFF
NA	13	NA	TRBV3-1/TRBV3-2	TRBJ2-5	TGTGCCAGCAGCGACCTCCTGGGAGGGACCCAGTACTTC	CASSDLLGGTQYF
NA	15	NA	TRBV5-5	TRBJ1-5	TGTGCCAGCAGCTTCACAGGGTATAGCAATCAGCCCCAGCATTTT	CASSFTGYSNQPQHF
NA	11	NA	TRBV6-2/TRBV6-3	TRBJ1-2	TGTGCCAGCAGTTACGGGCGCGTGAACACCTTC	CASSYGRVNTF
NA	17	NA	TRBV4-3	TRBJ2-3	TGCGCCAGCAGCCAAGCGTATCGGGACCCGATCACAGATACGCAGTATTTT	CASSQAYRDPITDTQYF
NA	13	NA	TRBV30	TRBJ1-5	TGTGCCTGGAGTGTACAGTACAATCAGCCCCAGCATTTT	CAWSVQYNQPQHF
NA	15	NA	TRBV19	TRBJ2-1	TGTGCCAGTAAGGAGGCAACTAGGTCCTACAATGAGCAGTTCTTC	CASKEATRSYNEQFF
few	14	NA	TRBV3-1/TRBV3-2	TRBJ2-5	TGTGCCAGCAGCCAAGGGACTTGGCAAGAGACCCAGTACTTC	CASSQGTWQETQYF
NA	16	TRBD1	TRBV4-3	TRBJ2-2	TGCGCCAGCAGCCAAGAGTATGCCACAGGGGGCGGGGAGCTGTTTTTT	CASSQEYATGGGELFF
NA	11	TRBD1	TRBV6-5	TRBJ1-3	TGTGCCAGCGACAGGGGAGACACCATATATTTT	CASDRGDTIYF
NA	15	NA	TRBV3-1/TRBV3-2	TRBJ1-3	TGTGCCAGCAGCCAACGGTCAGCGAAGGGAAACACCATATATTTT	CASSQRSAKGNTIYF
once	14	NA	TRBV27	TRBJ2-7	TGTGCCAGCAGTTTATCGGTCCCGACCTACGAGCAGTACTTC	CASSLSVPTYEQYF
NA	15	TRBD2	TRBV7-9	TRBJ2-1	TGTGCCAGCAGCTTTGCGGGGGGGCCTTCCCATGAGCAGTTCTTC	CASSFAGGPSHEQFF
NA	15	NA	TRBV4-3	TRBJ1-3	TGCGCCAGCAGCCAAGCCAGCAGCTCTGGAAACACCATATATTTT	CASSQASSSGNTIYF
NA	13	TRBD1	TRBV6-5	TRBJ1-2	TGTGCCAGCAGACAGGGGTCCGGCTATGGCTACACCTTC	CASRQGSGYGYTF
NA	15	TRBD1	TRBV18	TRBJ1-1	TGTGCCAGCTCACCCAGGGACATAAGGGGGCTTGAAGCTTTCTTT	CASSPRDIRGLEAFF
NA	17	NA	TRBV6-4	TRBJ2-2	TGTGCCAGCAGTGAGTTTCTGAGGGGGTCAAACACCGGGGAGCTGTTTTTT	CASSEFLRGSNTGELFF
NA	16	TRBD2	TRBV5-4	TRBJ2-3	TGTGCCAGCAGCCCGGGACTAGCGGGGTTACGAGATACGCAGTATTTT	CASSPGLAGLRDTQYF
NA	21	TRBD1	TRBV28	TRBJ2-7	TGTGCCAGCAGTTCCGCCATTATCGGGGACAGGGTAAGGGGGCCCTCCTACGAGCAGTACTTC	CASSSAIIGDRVRGPSYEQYF
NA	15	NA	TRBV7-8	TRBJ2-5	TGTGCCAGCAGCTTTATGAGGGTAGGGGGGGAGACCCAGTACTTC	CASSFMRVGGETQYF
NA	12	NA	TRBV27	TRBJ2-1	TGTGCCAGCAGTACGGGTAGCAATGAGCAGTTCTTC	CASSTGSNEQFF
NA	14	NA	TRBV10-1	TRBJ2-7	TGCGCCAGCAGTGAGGTCCTACTCTCCTACGAGCAGTACTTC	CASSEVLLSYEQYF
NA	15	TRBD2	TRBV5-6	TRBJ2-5	TGTGCCAGCAGCGCAGGGACTAGCGGGCAAGAGACCCAGTACTTC	CASSAGTSGQETQYF
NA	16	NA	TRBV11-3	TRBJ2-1	TGTGCCAGCAGCCAAACAACCTCCAGCTCCTACAATGAGCAGTTCTTC	CASSQTTSSSYNEQFF
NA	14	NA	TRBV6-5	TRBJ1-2	TGTGCCAGCAGTTACTCCCAGGGGAAGTATGGCTACACCTTC	CASSYSQGKYGYTF